This record covers a single T cell receptor (beta chain). V gave up 4 bases and J gave up 3 bases; unmatched junction bases: 10. The germline gives CDR1 MDHEN, CDR2 SYDVKM. The CDR3 contains 16 residues. The sample is drawn from a study of blood T cell repertoires in COVID-19. Repertoires were generated with immunoSEQ multiplex PCR, while TCRdb's copy carries only in-frame clones and drops some. In the table there are over 150,000 clones, approximately 90% of which are singletons. Source material: peripheral blood. This clonotype was obtained from a man aged 50-60 years with COVID-19, enrolled during active disease. The chain joins TRBV28 to TRBJ1-2; TRBD1 matches 8 bases. The CDR3 sequence: CASSSPAGTGDYGYTF. As DNA, the CDR3 is TGTGCCAGCAGTTCGCCCGCCGGGACAGGTGACTATGGCTACACCTTC.